Listed below are T cell receptor beta chains from one sample, sequenced in a study of OX40 agonist ivuxolimab in advanced cancers. This table comes from immunoSEQ multiplex PCR, and its TCRdb copy is limited to in-frame clones, with some not included. The sample lists 75,000 to 80,000 clones, over 70% occurring once. The input for sequencing was CD4+ or CD8+ T cells sorted from blood, taken in a trial of the OX40 agonist ivuxolimab. These receptors all come from an adult with an advanced solid tumor such as melanoma, head and neck, liver or kidney cancer. The conserved cysteine and the conserved F or W are not part of the CDR3 here. Each record gives: D gene, clone size, J gene, V gene, CDR3 protein. D genes are given only for firm matches. Size is omitted from some rows. Given values are once, few, many or a class for expanded clones.

d_call: TRBD2
clone_size: -
j_call: TRBJ2-1
v_call: TRBV12-5
cdr3_aa: ASGLAPKREVDEQF

d_call: -
clone_size: once
j_call: TRBJ2-1
v_call: TRBV10-3
cdr3_aa: AISAGLGVYNEQF

d_call: TRBD2
clone_size: -
j_call: TRBJ2-3
v_call: TRBV4-2
cdr3_aa: ASSQDGTSGGGGDTQY

d_call: -
clone_size: -
j_call: TRBJ2-2
v_call: TRBV7-3
cdr3_aa: ASRWDSHTGELF

d_call: -
clone_size: -
j_call: TRBJ1-1
v_call: TRBV28
cdr3_aa: ASSSVNTEAF

d_call: -
clone_size: few
j_call: TRBJ1-6
v_call: TRBV19
cdr3_aa: ASALTPGQAPLH

d_call: TRBD2
clone_size: -
j_call: TRBJ2-3
v_call: TRBV4-3
cdr3_aa: ASSPGLAGTDTQY

d_call: TRBD2
clone_size: -
j_call: TRBJ2-2
v_call: TRBV19
cdr3_aa: ASSGRTSGGPANTGELF

d_call: -
clone_size: once
j_call: TRBJ1-1
v_call: TRBV11-3
cdr3_aa: ASSLRGNTEAF

d_call: -
clone_size: -
j_call: TRBJ2-4
v_call: TRBV30
cdr3_aa: AWSPTVAKNIQY

d_call: -
clone_size: -
j_call: TRBJ1-1
v_call: TRBV7-9
cdr3_aa: ASSLGTVESEAF

d_call: TRBD1
clone_size: -
j_call: TRBJ1-1
v_call: TRBV6-1
cdr3_aa: ASSEPGGSGSEAF

d_call: TRBD1
clone_size: -
j_call: TRBJ2-1
v_call: TRBV9
cdr3_aa: ASSVGLGTGWDEQF

d_call: TRBD2
clone_size: once
j_call: TRBJ2-7
v_call: TRBV29-1
cdr3_aa: SVVAGTVLEQY

d_call: -
clone_size: -
j_call: TRBJ2-1
v_call: TRBV11-2
cdr3_aa: ASSSLRGVGEQF

d_call: TRBD1
clone_size: many
j_call: TRBJ2-7
v_call: TRBV25-1
cdr3_aa: ASSELDRANEQY

d_call: TRBD1
clone_size: -
j_call: TRBJ2-3
v_call: TRBV27
cdr3_aa: ASSFTGTGGTDTQY

d_call: -
clone_size: once
j_call: TRBJ1-1
v_call: TRBV18
cdr3_aa: ASSSSQNTEAF

d_call: TRBD2
clone_size: -
j_call: TRBJ2-3
v_call: TRBV7-2
cdr3_aa: ASSDTSGRAGVQY

d_call: TRBD1
clone_size: few
j_call: TRBJ2-7
v_call: TRBV11-3
cdr3_aa: ASSSRDRSSYEQY

d_call: TRBD1
clone_size: -
j_call: TRBJ1-2
v_call: TRBV28
cdr3_aa: ASSLVGQDYGYT

d_call: TRBD1
clone_size: once
j_call: TRBJ1-1
v_call: TRBV5-1
cdr3_aa: ATTGDPSAEAF

d_call: -
clone_size: few
j_call: TRBJ1-6
v_call: TRBV4-2
cdr3_aa: ASSPSSGGLSPLH

d_call: TRBD1
clone_size: once
j_call: TRBJ2-7
v_call: TRBV19
cdr3_aa: ASSMGTVFPYSSYEQY

d_call: TRBD1
clone_size: -
j_call: TRBJ2-4
v_call: TRBV9
cdr3_aa: ASSAGTGTIAKNIQY

d_call: -
clone_size: once
j_call: TRBJ1-4
v_call: TRBV4-3
cdr3_aa: ASSQVLGRKKLF

d_call: TRBD1
clone_size: -
j_call: TRBJ2-7
v_call: TRBV5-5
cdr3_aa: ASSFRGGQGSYEQY

d_call: -
clone_size: -
j_call: TRBJ2-1
v_call: TRBV7-9
cdr3_aa: ASSRDISEQF

d_call: -
clone_size: -
j_call: TRBJ1-4
v_call: TRBV29-1
cdr3_aa: SVEDYRAGAKKLF

d_call: -
clone_size: -
j_call: TRBJ1-4
v_call: TRBV7-3
cdr3_aa: ASSLVQVSGATNEKLF

d_call: TRBD2
clone_size: -
j_call: TRBJ2-1
v_call: TRBV27
cdr3_aa: ASSLSRSGGDLEDEQF

d_call: -
clone_size: once
j_call: TRBJ1-4
v_call: TRBV2
cdr3_aa: ASISLPEKLF

d_call: -
clone_size: -
j_call: TRBJ1-2
v_call: TRBV7-2
cdr3_aa: ASSPFWRAGGYT

d_call: -
clone_size: -
j_call: TRBJ1-2
v_call: TRBV9
cdr3_aa: ASSVDEGRIYGYT

d_call: TRBD2
clone_size: -
j_call: TRBJ2-3
v_call: TRBV7-3
cdr3_aa: ASSLIGGTDTQY

d_call: -
clone_size: once
j_call: TRBJ2-1
v_call: TRBV5-1
cdr3_aa: ASSLVASSYNEQF

d_call: -
clone_size: -
j_call: TRBJ2-5
v_call: TRBV29-1
cdr3_aa: SVERYQETQY

d_call: -
clone_size: once
j_call: TRBJ1-6
v_call: TRBV7-8
cdr3_aa: ISVPAHGKSPLH

d_call: TRBD1
clone_size: -
j_call: TRBJ2-3
v_call: TRBV15
cdr3_aa: ATSRDKTGGTDTQY

d_call: TRBD1
clone_size: once
j_call: TRBJ1-1
v_call: TRBV6-6
cdr3_aa: ASSARQGALEAF

d_call: TRBD1
clone_size: -
j_call: TRBJ1-1
v_call: TRBV29-1
cdr3_aa: SVGPGQGYNTEAF

d_call: TRBD2
clone_size: -
j_call: TRBJ2-2
v_call: TRBV7-9
cdr3_aa: ASSFAGGHTGELF

d_call: TRBD1
clone_size: -
j_call: TRBJ2-3
v_call: TRBV19
cdr3_aa: ASSRTGGDTQY

d_call: -
clone_size: -
j_call: TRBJ2-7
v_call: TRBV5-1
cdr3_aa: ASSPKPVHEQY

d_call: -
clone_size: -
j_call: TRBJ1-2
v_call: TRBV19
cdr3_aa: ASSILVFYGYT

d_call: -
clone_size: -
j_call: TRBJ2-4
v_call: TRBV29-1
cdr3_aa: SVVWDKRNIQY

d_call: -
clone_size: -
j_call: TRBJ1-2
v_call: TRBV5-1
cdr3_aa: ASSGTQGRNGYT

d_call: -
clone_size: -
j_call: TRBJ2-5
v_call: TRBV7-2
cdr3_aa: ASSLAALQQETQY

d_call: TRBD2
clone_size: -
j_call: TRBJ2-1
v_call: TRBV11-3
cdr3_aa: ASSPHRLAGEQF

d_call: -
clone_size: -
j_call: TRBJ2-5
v_call: TRBV10-3
cdr3_aa: AISGHRGLGETQY

d_call: TRBD1
clone_size: -
j_call: TRBJ1-4
v_call: TRBV5-1
cdr3_aa: ASSPGGTGNEKLF

d_call: -
clone_size: -
j_call: TRBJ2-1
v_call: TRBV7-2
cdr3_aa: ASRRYQGNWNEQF